This T cell receptor (beta chain) is drawn from a study of cytomegalovirus exposure and HLA in healthy donors. Study observations and caveats: Follow-up analysis seemed to connect common viral pathogens with several of the most significant clusters identified. Cytomegalovirus association was listed for about 180 TCR beta chains. Analyses of presence/absence relied on an assumption of roughly uniform sequencing depth across donors.

This clone has more than one count but fewer than ten. Its antigen is unknown. PCR used 60 Vbeta primers and 13 Jbeta primers. Generated by immunoSEQ multiplex PCR, the TCRdb table keeps only in-frame clones and is missing some. The sample includes about 170,000 clones, around three quarters of them seen just once. Germline assignment: CDR1 MNHEY and CDR2 SMNVEV (reference sequence). This CDR3 contains 17 residues. V dropped 4 bases and J dropped 6; count of bases not matched to a gene: 14. This TCR was recovered from a woman between 50 and 59 years old in good health and CMV-seronegative. The sample was PBMCs. The J gene is TRBJ2-7, the V gene TRBV27; 11 bases line up with TRBD2. For the CDR3, the DNA is TGTGCCAGCAGTTCCCTAGCGGGGGGCGCAAGAGCGGTCGAGCAGTACTTC. Encoded protein: CASSSLAGGARAVEQYF.